A single sample gave rise to the 31 T cell receptor beta chains below, sequenced in a study of CD8+CD57+ T cells in acquired aplastic anemia. Whoever was chosen for sequencing had shown CD8+CD57+ cell expansion by flow cytometry. Genomic DNA acted as the template from which TCR beta VDJ combination and CDR3 sequence profiling were carried out. TCRdb independently ran MiXCR on the reads; one entry per CDR3 protein. This sample yields more than 150,000 distinct CDR3 sequences, of which nearly 50% are seen a single time; 10% to 15% belongs to the top ten. The specimen was sorted CD4+, CD8+, or CD8+CD57+ T cells (not recorded which) from PBMCs. These TCRs come from a human donor with aplastic anemia.

This rearrangement joins TRBV9 to TRBJ1-6; D might be TRBD1 (6 bases). The V and J ends lost 3 bases and 5 bases respectively, with 18 bases between them. The CDR3 is 17 amino acids. The V gene's germline CDR1 is SGDLS and CDR2 YYNGEE. The CDR3 DNA sequence: TGTGCCAGCAGCGGAGATGACAGGCGGCGTAATAATTCACCCCTCCACTTT. It translates to CASSGDDRRRNNSPLHF.

CDR3 sequence: CASSPRGQGPNSPLHF. Written as DNA, the CDR3 is TGTGCCAGCAGCCCAAGAGGGCAGGGCCCGAATTCACCCCTCCACTTT. The J gene is TRBJ1-6, the V gene TRBV9, with D tentatively TRBD1 (5 bases). The V gene lost 4 bases and the J gene lost 7 bases, with 18 bases spanning the gap. Germline V gene sequence: CDR1 SGDLS, CDR2 YYNGEE. The CDR3 runs 16 residues.

This clonotype was counted between two and nine times. The rearrangement joins TRBV4-2 to TRBJ2-1; the match to TRBD2 covers 7 bases. Per the germline V gene, CDR1 is LGHNA and CDR2 is YNFKEQ. Trimming cost V 6 bases and J 4 bases; bases outside gene matches: 9. CDR3 length equals 15 residues. The CDR3: CASSNLAERYNEQFF. As DNA, the CDR3 is TGTGCCAGCAGTAATCTAGCGGAGCGTTACAATGAGCAGTTCTTC.

This chain uses TRBV29-1 with TRBJ2-7; possibly TRBD1 for D (6 bases). The V end lost 7 bases, the J end lost 3 bases, and 10 bases lay between the germline ends. Germline CDR1 reads SQVTM; CDR2 reads ANQGSEA. The CDR3 covers 11 residues. DNA of the CDR3: TGCAGCGGGGGACAAGACTACGAGCAGTACTTC. Protein product: CSGGQDYEQYF.

In its sample, this clonotype was seen many times. The chain links TRBV7-8 to TRBJ1-5, with TRBD1 as a possible D gene (5 bases). CDR3 size: 16 residues. The V and J ends lost 5 bases and 5 bases respectively, with 19 bases between them. CDR1 and CDR2 from the germline V gene are SGHVS and FQNEAQ. The CDR3 spells CASSTRESGRDQPQHF. For the CDR3, the DNA is TGTGCCAGCAGCACCAGGGAGAGCGGGCGGGATCAGCCCCAGCATTTT.

The rearrangement uses TRBV4-1 and TRBJ2-1, with 8 bases fitting TRBD2. CDR1 and CDR2 (germline): MGHRA, YSYEKL. The V gene end was trimmed by 2 bases and the J gene end by 6 bases; junction bases not matched to a gene: 6. The CDR3 is 15 amino acids. The CDR3 sequence: CASSQFGGGSNEQFF. The DNA of the CDR3 is TGCGCCAGCAGCCAATTTGGCGGGGGGAGCAATGAGCAGTTCTTC.

This clonotype appeared many times. The chain uses TRBV20-1 and TRBJ2-3; weak D call: TRBD1 (5 bases). Trimming cost V 5 bases and J 0 bases, with 12 bases left between them. The CDR3 consists of 14 residues. CDR1 DFQATT and CDR2 SNEGSKA come from the germline V gene (reference sequence). The CDR3 DNA reads TGCAGTGCTCAACAGGTTTTTAGCACAGATACGCAGTATTTT. It codes for CSAQQVFSTDTQYF.

The chain uses TRBV7-9 and TRBJ1-1; unclear D gene. Looked up from germline, CDR1 is SEHNR and CDR2 is FQNEAQ (reference sequence). V was trimmed by 3 bases and J by 4 bases, leaving 9 bases between them. The length of the CDR3 is 13 residues. In nucleotides, the CDR3 is TGTGCCAGCAGCTTTGGGGATAGCACTGAAGCTTTCTTT. Translated: CASSFGDSTEAFF.

This clonotype was counted at least ten times. This CDR3 is CASRSDRVGETDTQYF. CDR3 coding DNA: TGTGCCAGCAGGTCTGACAGGGTTGGTGAGACAGATACGCAGTATTTT. The chain has TRBV5-4 and TRBJ2-3, with 7 nucleotides matching TRBD1. This CDR3 is 16 amino acids long. CDR1 and CDR2 (germline): SGHNT, YYREEE (reference sequence). Unmatched junction bases numbered 12, after V lost 5 bases and J lost 3 bases.

This clonotype was detected ten times or more. The chain couples TRBV5-4 to TRBJ2-5; the D gene is possibly TRBD2 (5 bases). Between the trimmed V and J ends, which lost 1 base and 4 bases, there was a span of 11 bases. This CDR3 spans 14 amino acids. Germline V gene lookup returns CDR1 SGHNT and CDR2 YYREEE (reference sequence). The CDR3 DNA follows: TGTGCCAGCAGCTTGTTGGGCGGAGGAGAGACCCAGTACTTC. Amino acids: CASSLLGGGETQYF.

The chain combines TRBV7-8 with TRBJ2-1; D call uncertain. This CDR3 region has 13 residues. Germline lookup yields CDR1 SGHVS and CDR2 FQNEAQ. Trimming shortened V by 5 bases and J by 6 bases, and 11 bases separated the two germline ends. The CDR3: CASSLALRNEQFF. The CDR3 DNA follows: TGTGCCAGCAGCCTGGCCTTACGCAATGAGCAGTTCTTC.

Many counts were recorded for this clonotype. The chain combines TRBV20-1 with TRBJ2-7; D is ambiguous. With 5 bases removed from V and 5 bases from J, the gap between germline ends came to 13 bases. Germline CDR1 DFQATT, CDR2 SNEGSKA (reference sequence). CDR3 length: 12 residues. CDR3 nucleotide sequence: TGCAGTGCTTCGCTGCCGGGCCACGAGCAGTACTTC. This sequence encodes CSASLPGHEQYF.

The chain has TRBV11-2 and TRBJ2-2, with TRBD1 as a possible D gene (6 bases). CDR1 is SGHAT and CDR2 is FQNNGV in the germline V gene. Trimming left V 5 bases short and J 7 bases short, with 11 bases between. This CDR3 contains 13 residues. CDR3 sequence reads: CASSTGMGGELFF. CDR3 in DNA: TGTGCCAGCAGCACAGGGATGGGCGGGGAGCTGTTTTTT.

About this clonotype itself: One end of the junction does not line up with germline, which may come from a read error. This sequence joins TRBV7-9 and TRBJ2-7; 10 nucleotides align to TRBD1. Germline loops: CDR1 SEHNR, CDR2 FQNEAQ (reference sequence). The CDR3 covers 12 residues. The DNA for the CDR3 is TGTGCCAGCCGACAGGGGGCGAACTCTATGTCCTTC. This encodes CASRQGANSMSF.

On this clonotype itself: One end of the junction varies from germline; a read error may be responsible. The CDR3 is CASSFGGGSDEQYF. For the CDR3, the DNA is TGTGCCAGCAGCTTTGGCGGGGGCTCCGACGAGCAGTACTTC. The genes are TRBV5-6 and TRBJ2-7; D may be TRBD2 (7 bases). CDR1 SGHDT and CDR2 YYEEEE come from the germline V gene. This CDR3 is built from 14 residues.

As to this clonotype: This clone may be a read error of a much larger clone one base away. The V gene is TRBV2, the J gene TRBJ2-5; D gene unclear. The CDR3 runs to 13 residues. The V end was cut by 3 bases, the J end by 1 base, with 6 bases between. Per germline, CDR1 SNHLY and CDR2 FYNNEI. The CDR3 region has the DNA TGTGCCAGCAGTGAGCTGAGCCAAGAGACCCAGTACTTC. Translating it yields CASSELSQETQYF. The full variable domain, its missing parts supplied by reference TRBV2 and TRBJ2-5, is EPEVTQTPSHQVTQMGQEVILRCVPISNHLYFYWYRQILGQKVEFLVSFYNNEISEKSEIFDDQFSVERPDGSNFTLKIRSTKLEDSAMYFCASSELSQETQYFGPGTRLLVL.

The table lists this clonotype with a few counts. The genes are TRBV28 and TRBJ1-4, with TRBD1 matching 9 bases. V gave up 6 bases and J gave up 7 bases; unmatched junction bases: 6. Germline CDR1 is MDHEN and CDR2 is SYDVKM. The CDR3 loop spans 14 amino acids. CDR3 region: CASSRGGQGEKLFF. As DNA, the CDR3 is TGTGCCAGCAGCAGGGGGGGACAGGGTGAAAAACTGTTTTTT.

The chain employs TRBV20-1 and TRBJ2-7; D perhaps matches TRBD2 (5 bases). CDR3 length: 13 amino acids. The V gene's germline CDR1 is DFQATT and CDR2 SNEGSKA (reference sequence). Trimming took 5 bases from V and 6 from J, leaving 17 bases between them. The CDR3 region has the DNA TGCAGTGCTCAAGACTATACGGTGGGCGAGCAGTACTTC. It encodes CSAQDYTVGEQYF.

This clonotype was seen a handful of times. The rearrangement joins TRBV10-1 to TRBJ2-5, with 10 positions matching TRBD2. J gave up 2 bases and V 7 bases, and 7 bases lay outside the gene matches. The germline CDR1 and CDR2 sequences are WNHNN and SYGVQD (reference sequence). The CDR3 totals 15 residues. The CDR3 reads CASTPSTSGQETQYF. The CDR3 DNA reads TGCGCCAGCACCCCCTCGACTAGCGGGCAAGAGACCCAGTACTTC.

V usage is TRBV3-1 and J usage is TRBJ1-3, with a tentative D call TRBD1 (5 bases). Germline loops: CDR1 LGHDT, CDR2 YNNKEL (reference sequence). The CDR3 consists of 14 residues. V lost 6 bases and J 2 bases, leaving 11 bases between the germline ends. As DNA, the CDR3 is TGTGCCAGCAGTCAGGGCGCGGCTGGAAACACCATATATTTT. It codes for CASSQGAAGNTIYF. Full variable domain (rest looked up from reference TRBV3-1 and TRBJ1-3): DTAVSQTPKYLVTQMGNDKSIKCEQNLGHDTMYWYKQDSKKFLKIMFSYNNKELIINETVPNRFSPKSPDKAHLNLHINSLELGDSAVYFCASSQGAAGNTIYFGEGSWLTVV.

This clonotype has more than one count but fewer than ten. The chain combines TRBV4-2 with TRBJ1-6, with D possibly being TRBD1 (5 bases). Germline V lookup: CDR1 LGHNA, CDR2 YNFKEQ. This CDR3 is 15 amino acids long. V shed 5 bases and J shed 9 bases, with 17 bases lying between them. CDR3 loop: CASSDRKGHGSPLHF. The CDR3 DNA follows: TGTGCCAGCAGCGACCGCAAGGGGCACGGTTCACCCCTCCACTTT.

In its sample, this clonotype was seen a few times. The V and J genes are TRBV6-1 and TRBJ1-2, with D perhaps TRBD1 (5 bases). The V end lost 1 base, the J end lost 8 bases, and 17 bases lay between the germline ends. The CDR3 covers 15 residues. Germline V CDR1 and CDR2: MNHNS, SASEGT. CDR3 nucleotides: TGTGCCAGCAGTGAAGAAAGAGAGGGGTTGGGGGGCTACACCTTC. This encodes CASSEEREGLGGYTF.

This rearrangement joins TRBV11-2 to TRBJ2-5, with 16 bases matching TRBD2. Germline loops: CDR1 SGHAT, CDR2 FQNNGV. The CDR3 is 17 residues long. V trimming: 5 bases; J trimming: 5 bases; junction bases outside the gene matches: 8. The CDR3 DNA is TGTGCCAGCAGCAAGGGACTAGCGGGGGGGAACGGGGAGACCCAGTACTTC. It specifies CASSKGLAGGNGETQYF.

This clonotype is labeled as medium-sized. V and J are TRBV7-8 and TRBJ1-6; D remains unclear. The V end was cut by 1 base, the J end by 8 bases, with 3 bases between. From germline, CDR1 is SGHVS and CDR2 FQNEAQ. The CDR3 contains 12 residues. The CDR3 spells CASSLVHSPLHF. DNA of the CDR3: TGTGCCAGCAGCTTAGTGCATTCACCCCTCCACTTT. Together with reference TRBV7-8 and TRBJ1-6, the CDR3 gives the full variable domain: GAGVSQSPRYKVAKRGQDVALRCDPISGHVSLFWYQQALGQGPEFLTYFQNEAQLDKSGLPSDRFFAERPEGSVSTLKIQRTQQEDSAVYLCASSLVHSPLHFGNGTRLTVT.

There are a few counts of this clonotype. This sequence joins TRBV4-2 and TRBJ1-2; D is perhaps TRBD1 (5 bases). Trimming cost V 1 base and J 4 bases, with 10 bases left between them. CDR3 length: 14 amino acids. Germline CDR1 reads LGHNA; CDR2 reads YNFKEQ. The CDR3 here is CASSQGGGSYGYTF. CDR3 nucleotide sequence: TGTGCCAGCAGCCAAGGGGGGGGGAGCTATGGCTACACCTTC.

This chain links TRBV7-3 with TRBJ2-7, with D perhaps matching TRBD1 or TRBD2 (5 bases each). The CDR3 runs to 12 residues. Germline CDR1 is SGHTA and CDR2 is FQGTGA. Trimming left V 5 bases short and J 6 bases short, with 11 bases between. The DNA for the CDR3 is TGTGCCAGCAGCCCCGGGGCATCCGAGCAGTACTTC. Protein: CASSPGASEQYF.

As regards this clonotype: The junction departs from the called germline gene at one end, perhaps through a read error. This chain connects TRBV25-1 to TRBJ1-6; D is perhaps TRBD1 (6 bases). The CDR3 sequence is 14 residues long. Germline CDR1 is MGHDK and CDR2 is SYGVNS. The CDR3 here is CASKGDGGGSHLHF. CDR3 DNA: TGTGCCAGCAAGGGGGACGGGGGTGGTTCACACCTCCACTTT.

This clonotype was seen a few times. The rearrangement uses TRBV7-9 and TRBJ1-1, with D maybe TRBD1 (5 bases). Trimming took off 5 bases at V and 4 bases at J, with 11 bases between the two ends. Germline loops: CDR1 SEHNR, CDR2 FQNEAQ (reference sequence). This CDR3 has 13 residues. CDR3 region: CASSHYGGTEAFF. The CDR3 DNA reads TGTGCCAGCAGCCACTATGGGGGCACTGAAGCTTTCTTT.

The V gene is TRBV30, the J gene TRBJ1-1; a possible D gene is TRBD1 (5 bases). The germline V and J ends were trimmed by 1 base and 1 base, with 7 bases remaining between them. Germline V CDR1 and CDR2: GTSNPN, SVGIG (reference sequence). The CDR3 runs 13 residues. The CDR3 reads CAWSGTGNTEAFF. In DNA form, the CDR3 reads TGTGCCTGGAGTGGCACAGGGAACACTGAAGCTTTCTTT.

The chain links TRBV3-1 to TRBJ1-1; D not resolved. Germline V gene data show CDR1 as LGHDT and CDR2 as YNNKEL (reference sequence). Trimming shortened V by 5 bases and J by 1 base, and 8 bases separated the two germline ends. This CDR3 is built from 13 residues. This CDR3 reads CASSNTGNTEAFF. Here the CDR3 DNA reads TGTGCCAGCAGCAATACGGGGAACACTGAAGCTTTCTTT.

In this sample, this clonotype turned up a few times. V gene TRBV19 combines with J gene TRBJ2-7, with a possible D match to TRBD1 (6 bases). From germline, CDR1 is LNHDA and CDR2 SQIVND (reference sequence). Trimming pared 6 bases from V and 5 bases from J, leaving 14 bases between. CDR3 length equals 13 residues. CDR3 region: CASSPQDRNEQYF. In nucleotides, the CDR3 is TGTGCCAGTAGCCCTCAGGACAGAAACGAGCAGTACTTC.